Sequencing of this T cell receptor (beta chain) was carried out in a study of PD-1 and CTLA-4 blockade in melanoma. Measured with immunoSEQ multiplex PCR; TCRdb has only the in-frame clones, and not every one. The table records about 29,000 clones, approximately 88% of them present only once. Looked up from germline, CDR1 is MNHEY and CDR2 is SVGAGI. The CDR3 covers 15 residues. Unmatched junction bases numbered 7, after V lost 4 bases and J lost 2 bases. The sample in question was CD8+ T cells from peripheral blood, obtained before anti-PD-1 treatment. The rearrangement joins TRBV6-5 to TRBJ1-1; 7 bases fit TRBD1. This receptor was taken from a human donor with melanoma. The DNA for the CDR3 is TGTGCCAGCAGTTTTACAGGGGTTGGAAACACTGAAGCTTTCTTT. This gives the protein CASSFTGVGNTEAFF.